Following are 18 T cell receptor beta chains from one sample sequenced in a study of OX40 agonist ivuxolimab in advanced cancers. Clones were sequenced by immunoSEQ multiplex PCR, and TCRdb holds only the in-frame ones, with some missing. The sample carries 75,000 to 100,000 clones, 85% to 90% recorded once. Sequenced here: CD4+ or CD8+ T cells sorted from blood, sampled in a trial of the OX40 agonist ivuxolimab. Receptors originate from an adult with an advanced solid tumor such as melanoma, head and neck, liver or kidney cancer.

The gene calls are TRBV30 and TRBJ2-5; 11 bases map to TRBD2. This CDR3 is built from 14 residues. Germline values: CDR1 GTSNPN, CDR2 SVGIG (reference sequence). V was clipped by 0 bases and J by 5 bases; unmatched bases: 2. CDR3 coding DNA: TGTGCCTGGAGTGTTTCTAGCGGGGGGGAGACCCAGTACTTC. Its protein product is CAWSVSSGGETQYF.

This clone was observed a few times. DNA of the CDR3: TGCGCCAGCAGCCCTGTGACAGGGGGGGGCGAGCAGTACTTC. Its protein is CASSPVTGGGEQYF. The chain is built from TRBV5-1 and TRBJ2-7, with TRBD1 identical over 9 bases. CDR3 length: 14 amino acids. The germline V gene encodes CDR1 SGHRS and CDR2 YFSETQ. With V trimmed by 4 bases and J by 6 bases, 8 bases remained unmatched.

The chain uses TRBV19 and TRBJ2-1; 7 nucleotides line up with TRBD2. V gave up 6 bases and J gave up 9 bases; unmatched junction bases: 14. CDR3 length: 15 amino acids. Per germline, CDR1 LNHDA and CDR2 SQIVND (reference sequence). CDR3 sequence (DNA): TGTGCCAGTAGACCTGGGGGGGGAGGGCCCTCTGAGCAGTTCTTC. This translates into CASRPGGGGPSEQFF.

This clone has just one count. The chain joins TRBV30 to TRBJ2-1; TRBD2 agrees at 9 bases. Germline-derived CDR1 and CDR2 are GTSNPN and SVGIG (reference sequence). The CDR3 runs 14 residues. V shed 2 bases, J shed 7 bases, and the junction held 6 bases outside the gene matches. CDR3 nucleotide sequence: TGTGCCTGGAGTTCGCTAGCGGGATCAAATGAGCAGTTCTTC. It specifies CAWSSLAGSNEQFF.

CDR3 nucleotide sequence: TGTGCCAGCAGCATTATTCCCTCCGGTGACAATGAGCAGTTCTTC. It translates to CASSIIPSGDNEQFF. J is TRBJ2-1 and V is TRBV7-3; D unclear. Per the germline V gene, CDR1 is SGHTA and CDR2 is FQGTGA. Trimming removed 5 bases at V and 5 bases at J, with 16 bases between. This CDR3 is built from 15 residues. The complete variable domain, with remaining parts taken from reference TRBV7-3 and TRBJ2-1, reads GAGVSQTPSNKVTEKGKYVELRCDPISGHTALYWYRQSLGQGPEFLIYFQGTGAADDSGLPNDRFFAVRPEGSVSTLKIQRTERGDSAVYLCASSIIPSGDNEQFFGPGTRLTVL.

V gene TRBV4-1 combines with J gene TRBJ1-1; D is unresolved. V was shortened by 0 bases and J by 6 bases, with 17 bases between the two germline ends. Germline V gives CDR1 MGHRA, CDR2 YSYEKL. The CDR3 length is 16 residues. In DNA, the CDR3 is TGCGCCAGCAGCCAAGATCGGGCGCCGGAGAGCTCTGAAGCTTTCTTT. It encodes CASSQDRAPESSEAFF.

The genes are TRBV28 and TRBJ1-4, with unresolved D. V was trimmed by 6 bases and J by 0 bases, leaving 11 bases between them. Germline V gives CDR1 MDHEN, CDR2 SYDVKM. The CDR3 is 15 residues long. The CDR3 region has the DNA TGTGCCAGCAGAACACCCCGGGCAACTAATGAAAAACTGTTTTTT. This codes for CASRTPRATNEKLFF.

The chain has TRBV18 and TRBJ2-1; the D gene is possibly TRBD2 (5 bases). V was pared by 0 bases and J by 7 bases, with 16 bases between. The CDR3 consists of 16 residues. From germline, CDR1 is KGHSH and CDR2 LQKENI. The CDR3 sequence is CASSPPHGGSMNEQFF. DNA of the CDR3: TGTGCCAGCTCACCACCCCACGGAGGTAGTATGAATGAGCAGTTCTTC. Full variable domain (remainder filled in from reference TRBV18 and TRBJ2-1): NAGVMQNPRHLVRRRGQEARLRCSPMKGHSHVYWYRQLPEEGLKFMVYLQKENIIDESGMPKERFSAEFPKEGPSILRIQQVVRGDSAAYFCASSPPHGGSMNEQFFGPGTRLTVL.

V gene TRBV5-1 combines with J gene TRBJ1-1; 7 bases agree with TRBD1. Trimming took 6 bases from V and 4 from J; bases not matched to a gene: 12. CDR3 length equals 15 residues. Germline V gene data show CDR1 as SGHRS and CDR2 as YFSETQ. CDR3 amino acids: CASNDRQGSGTEAFF. The DNA of the CDR3 is TGCGCCAGCAACGACCGACAGGGTTCGGGCACTGAAGCTTTCTTT.

The rearrangement joins TRBV29-1 to TRBJ2-2; 11 bases are a match to TRBD2. Germline V gene data show CDR1 as SQVTM and CDR2 as ANQGSEA. The junction had 1 base not matched to a gene; V was cut back by 2 bases and J by 2 bases. The CDR3 sequence is 15 residues long. For the CDR3, the DNA is TGCAGCGTTGAAAGACTAGCGGGAAACACCGGGGAGCTGTTTTTT. Protein product: CSVERLAGNTGELFF.

The gene calls are TRBV4-2 and TRBJ2-1; 7 bases map to TRBD2. CDR3 length: 14 residues. Germline-derived CDR1 and CDR2 are LGHNA and YNFKEQ. V lost 0 bases to trimming and J lost 14 bases; unmatched junction nucleotides: 10. The CDR3, as DNA: TGTGCCAGCAGCCAAGATTGGAGGGAGGGCCTTGAGTTCTTC. This translates into CASSQDWREGLEFF.

The V gene is TRBV28, the J gene TRBJ1-2, with TRBD1 identical over 8 bases. Germline CDR1 MDHEN, CDR2 SYDVKM. CDR3 length equals 14 residues. V shed 6 bases and J 8 bases; nucleotides not matched to a gene: 11. CDR3 sequence: CASRTGDDSGGYTF. In DNA form, the CDR3 reads TGTGCCAGCAGGACAGGGGACGATTCGGGAGGCTACACCTTC.

The chain links TRBV5-1 to TRBJ2-5, with D perhaps assigned TRBD1 or TRBD2 (5 bases each). The CDR3 length is 14 residues. The germline V gene has CDR1 SGHRS and CDR2 YFSETQ. V was shortened by 0 bases and J by 7 bases, with 13 bases between the two germline ends. The DNA for the CDR3 is TGCGCCAGCAGCTTGGGAGGGGCGAGCGGGACCCAGTACTTC. It is translated as CASSLGGASGTQYF.

The chain is built from TRBV11-2 and TRBJ1-2, with D unclear. Germline loops: CDR1 SGHAT, CDR2 FQNNGV. V lost 5 bases and J 8 bases, leaving 15 bases between the germline ends. This CDR3 has 13 residues. CDR3 sequence (DNA): TGTGCCAGCAGCCTCCGGACCTCTGGAGGCTACACCTTC. Its translation is CASSLRTSGGYTF.

This chain connects TRBV9 to TRBJ1-1; maybe TRBD1 (6 bases). CDR3 length: 14 amino acids. V was shortened by 3 bases and J by 1 base, with 10 bases between the two germline ends. Germline V gene lookup returns CDR1 SGDLS and CDR2 YYNGEE. In DNA, the CDR3 is TGTGCCAGCAGCGCCACGACAGGGAACACTGAAGCTTTCTTT. Translation: CASSATTGNTEAFF.

This chain connects TRBV6-1 to TRBJ2-3; 12 nucleotides agree with TRBD2. The ends lost 0 bases at V and 5 bases at J; junction bases unmatched: 6. The CDR3 totals 17 residues. Germline CDR1 MNHNS, CDR2 SASEGT. DNA for the CDR3: TGTGCCAGCAGTGAAGCGCGTCTAGCGGGAGGGCGAGATACGCAGTATTTT. It translates to CASSEARLAGGRDTQYF.

This clone was seen just once. The chain has TRBV28 and TRBJ2-7; D remains unclear. The CDR3 consists of 12 residues. Germline V gene sequence: CDR1 MDHEN, CDR2 SYDVKM. Trimming removed 8 bases at V and 1 base at J, with 9 bases between. DNA of the CDR3: TGTGCCAGCGGGGTTCAGTCCTACGAGCAGTACTTC. This gives the protein CASGVQSYEQYF.

The chain carries TRBV19 and TRBJ1-5, with TRBD1 matching over 9 bases. The CDR3 covers 19 residues. CDR1 is LNHDA and CDR2 is SQIVND in the germline V gene (reference sequence). Trimming cost V 5 bases and J 0 bases; bases outside gene matches: 14. CDR3 sequence reads: CASSPRGTGIAYSNQPQHF. The CDR3 DNA reads TGTGCCAGTAGTCCCCGAGGGACAGGGATCGCCTATAGCAATCAGCCCCAGCATTTT.